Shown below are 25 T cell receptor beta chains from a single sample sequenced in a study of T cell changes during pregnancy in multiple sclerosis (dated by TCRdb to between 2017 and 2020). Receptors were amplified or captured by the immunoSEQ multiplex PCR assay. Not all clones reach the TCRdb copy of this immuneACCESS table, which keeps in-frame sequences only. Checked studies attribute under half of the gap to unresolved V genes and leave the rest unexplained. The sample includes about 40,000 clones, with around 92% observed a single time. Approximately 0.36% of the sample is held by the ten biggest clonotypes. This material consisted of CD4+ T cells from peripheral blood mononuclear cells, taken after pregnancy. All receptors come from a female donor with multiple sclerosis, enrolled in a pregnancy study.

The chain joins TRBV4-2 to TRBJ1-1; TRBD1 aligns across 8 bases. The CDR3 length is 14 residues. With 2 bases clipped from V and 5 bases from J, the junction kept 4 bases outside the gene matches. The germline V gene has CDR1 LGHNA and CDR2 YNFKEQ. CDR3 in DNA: TGTGCCAGCAGCCAACAGGGGGCAGGTACTGAAGCTTTCTTT. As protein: CASSQQGAGTEAFF.

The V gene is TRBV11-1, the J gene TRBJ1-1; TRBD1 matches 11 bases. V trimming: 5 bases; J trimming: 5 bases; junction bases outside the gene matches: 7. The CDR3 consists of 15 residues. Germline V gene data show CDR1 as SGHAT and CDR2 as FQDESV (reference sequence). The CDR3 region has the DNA TGTGCCAGCAGCCCACGGACAGGGGGCAGTACTGAAGCTTTCTTT. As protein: CASSPRTGGSTEAFF. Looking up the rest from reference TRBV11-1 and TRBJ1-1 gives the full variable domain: EAEVAQSPRYKITEKSQAVAFWCDPISGHATLYWYRQILGQGPELLVQFQDESVVDDSQLPKDRFSAERLKGVDSTLKIQPAELGDSAMYLCASSPRTGGSTEAFFGQGTRLTVV.

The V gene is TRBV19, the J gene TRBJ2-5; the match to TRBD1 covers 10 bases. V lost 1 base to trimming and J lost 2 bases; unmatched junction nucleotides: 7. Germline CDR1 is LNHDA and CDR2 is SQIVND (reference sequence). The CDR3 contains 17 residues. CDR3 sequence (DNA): TGTGCCAGTAGTATAGTAACCGGGACAGGGGTACAAGAGACCCAGTACTTC. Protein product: CASSIVTGTGVQETQYF.

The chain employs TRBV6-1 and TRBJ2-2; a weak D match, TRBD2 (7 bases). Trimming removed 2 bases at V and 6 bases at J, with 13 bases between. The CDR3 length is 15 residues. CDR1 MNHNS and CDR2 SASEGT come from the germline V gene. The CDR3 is CASSERGAGAGELFF. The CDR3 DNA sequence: TGTGCCAGCAGTGAACGGGGGGCGGGCGCCGGGGAGCTGTTTTTT.

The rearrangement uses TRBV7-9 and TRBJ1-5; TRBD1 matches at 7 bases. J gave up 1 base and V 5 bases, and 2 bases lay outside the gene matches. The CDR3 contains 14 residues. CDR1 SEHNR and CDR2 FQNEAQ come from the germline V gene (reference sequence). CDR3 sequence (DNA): TGTGCCAGCAGCGTACAGGGGAGCAATCAGCCCCAGCATTTT. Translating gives CASSVQGSNQPQHF.

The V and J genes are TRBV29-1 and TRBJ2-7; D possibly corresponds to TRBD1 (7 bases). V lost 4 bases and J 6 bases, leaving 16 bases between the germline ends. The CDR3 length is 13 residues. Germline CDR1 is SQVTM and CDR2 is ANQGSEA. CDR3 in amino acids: CSVGETGRSEQYF. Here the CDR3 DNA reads TGCAGCGTTGGGGAGACAGGGAGGTCCGAGCAGTACTTC.

The CDR3 spells CASSEGGHYEQYF. For the CDR3, the DNA is TGTGCCAGCAGTGAAGGGGGCCACTACGAGCAGTACTTC. The genes are TRBV25-1 and TRBJ2-7; weak D call: TRBD1 (6 bases). The CDR3 spans 13 residues. Trimming took off 2 bases at V and 3 bases at J, with 8 bases between the two ends. In germline, CDR1 is MGHDK, CDR2 SYGVNS.

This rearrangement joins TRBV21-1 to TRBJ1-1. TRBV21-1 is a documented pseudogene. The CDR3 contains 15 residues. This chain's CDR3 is CASSKGEGSPTEAFF. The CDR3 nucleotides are TGTGCCAGCAGCAAAGGGGAGGGGTCCCCCACTGAAGCTTTCTTT.

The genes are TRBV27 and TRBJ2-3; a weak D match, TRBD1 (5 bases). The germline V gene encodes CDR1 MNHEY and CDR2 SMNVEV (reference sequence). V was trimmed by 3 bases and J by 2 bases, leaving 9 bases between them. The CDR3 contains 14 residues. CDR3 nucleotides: TGTGCCAGCAGTTTCCGACAGTCCACAGATACGCAGTATTTT. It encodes CASSFRQSTDTQYF.

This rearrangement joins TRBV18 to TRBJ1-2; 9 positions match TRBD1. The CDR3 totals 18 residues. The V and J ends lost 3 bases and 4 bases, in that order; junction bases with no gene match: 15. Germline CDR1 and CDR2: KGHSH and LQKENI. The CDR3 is CASSPSTGTGIPSYGYTF. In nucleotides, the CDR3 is TGTGCCAGCTCACCTTCGACTGGGACAGGGATTCCTAGCTATGGCTACACCTTC.

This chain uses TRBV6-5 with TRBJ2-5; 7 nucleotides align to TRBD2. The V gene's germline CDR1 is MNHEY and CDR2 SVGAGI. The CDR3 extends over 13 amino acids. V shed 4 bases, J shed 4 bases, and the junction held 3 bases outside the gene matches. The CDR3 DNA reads TGTGCCAGCAGTTCGCGGGGGAGAGAGACCCAGTACTTC. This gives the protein CASSSRGRETQYF.

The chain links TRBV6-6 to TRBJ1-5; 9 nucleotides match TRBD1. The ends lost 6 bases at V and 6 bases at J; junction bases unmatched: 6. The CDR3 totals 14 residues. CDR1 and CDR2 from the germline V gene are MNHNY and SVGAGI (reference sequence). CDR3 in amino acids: CASSRDRVAQPQHF. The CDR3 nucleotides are TGTGCCAGCAGCCGGGACAGGGTTGCTCAGCCCCAGCATTTT.

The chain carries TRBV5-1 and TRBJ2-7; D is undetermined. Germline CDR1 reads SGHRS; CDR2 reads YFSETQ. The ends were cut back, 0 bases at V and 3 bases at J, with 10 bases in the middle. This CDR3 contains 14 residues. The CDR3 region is CASSLASKLYEQYF. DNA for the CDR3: TGCGCCAGCAGCTTGGCCTCCAAACTCTACGAGCAGTACTTC.

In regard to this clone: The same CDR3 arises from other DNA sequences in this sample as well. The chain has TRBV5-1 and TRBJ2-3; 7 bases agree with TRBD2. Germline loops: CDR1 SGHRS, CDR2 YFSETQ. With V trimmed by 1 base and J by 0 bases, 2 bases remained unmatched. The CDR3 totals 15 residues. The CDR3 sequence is CASSLRGVSTDTQYF. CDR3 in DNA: TGCGCCAGCAGCTTGCGGGGGGTGAGCACAGATACGCAGTATTTT. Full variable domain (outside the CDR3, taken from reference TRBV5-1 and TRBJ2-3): KAGVTQTPRYLIKTRGQQVTLSCSPISGHRSVSWYQQTPGQGLQFLFEYFSETQRNKGNFPGRFSGRQFSNSRSEMNVSTLELGDSALYLCASSLRGVSTDTQYFGPGTRLTVL.

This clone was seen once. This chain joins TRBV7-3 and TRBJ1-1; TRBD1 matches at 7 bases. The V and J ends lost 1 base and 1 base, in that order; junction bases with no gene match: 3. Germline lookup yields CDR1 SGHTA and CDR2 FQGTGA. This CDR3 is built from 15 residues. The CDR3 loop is CASSLKGTANTEAFF. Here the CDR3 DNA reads TGTGCCAGCAGCTTAAAGGGGACAGCGAACACTGAAGCTTTCTTT.

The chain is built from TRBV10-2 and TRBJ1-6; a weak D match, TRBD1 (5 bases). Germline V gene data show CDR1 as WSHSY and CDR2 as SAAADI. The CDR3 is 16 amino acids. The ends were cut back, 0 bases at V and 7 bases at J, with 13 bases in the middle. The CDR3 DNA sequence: TGCGCCAGCAGTGAGTCAAAGGGGTTTTGGAATTCACCCCTCCACTTT. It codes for CASSESKGFWNSPLHF.

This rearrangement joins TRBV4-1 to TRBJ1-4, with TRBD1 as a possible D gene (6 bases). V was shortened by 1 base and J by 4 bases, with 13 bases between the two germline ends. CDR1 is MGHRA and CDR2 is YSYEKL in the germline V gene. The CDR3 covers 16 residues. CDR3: CASSQAIDRFNEKLFF. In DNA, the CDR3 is TGCGCCAGCAGCCAAGCTATTGACAGGTTTAATGAAAAACTGTTTTTT.

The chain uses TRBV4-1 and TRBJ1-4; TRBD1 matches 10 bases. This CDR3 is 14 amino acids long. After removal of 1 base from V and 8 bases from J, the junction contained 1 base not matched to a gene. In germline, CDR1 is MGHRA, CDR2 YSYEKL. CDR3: CASSQGQGAEKLFF. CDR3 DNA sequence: TGCGCCAGCAGCCAAGGACAGGGGGCAGAAAAACTGTTTTTT.

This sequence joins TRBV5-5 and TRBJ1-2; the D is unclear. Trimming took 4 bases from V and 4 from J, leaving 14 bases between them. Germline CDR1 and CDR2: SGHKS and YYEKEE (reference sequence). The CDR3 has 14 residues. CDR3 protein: CASSTSQAVYGYTF. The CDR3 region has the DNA TGTGCCAGCAGCACGAGTCAGGCCGTCTATGGCTACACCTTC.

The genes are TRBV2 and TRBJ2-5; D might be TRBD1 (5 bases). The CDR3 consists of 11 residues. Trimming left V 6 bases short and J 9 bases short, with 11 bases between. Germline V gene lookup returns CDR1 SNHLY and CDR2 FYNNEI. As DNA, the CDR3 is TGTGCCAGCAGGTCACAAGGGGCCCAGTACTTC. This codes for CASRSQGAQYF.

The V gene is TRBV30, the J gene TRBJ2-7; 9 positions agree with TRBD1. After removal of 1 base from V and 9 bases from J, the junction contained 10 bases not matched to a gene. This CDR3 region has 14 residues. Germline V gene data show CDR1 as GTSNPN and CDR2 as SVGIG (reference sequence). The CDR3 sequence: CAWSAPGQGRVQYF. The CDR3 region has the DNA TGTGCCTGGAGTGCACCCGGACAGGGGCGTGTGCAGTACTTC.

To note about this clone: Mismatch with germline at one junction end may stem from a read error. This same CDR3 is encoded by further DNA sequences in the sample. The CDR3 DNA reads TGTGCCAGTAGTGATGTGAGTACGCAGTATTTT. It specifies CASSDVSTQYF. The chain has TRBV2 and TRBJ2-3; D call uncertain. CDR3 length: 11 residues. Germline V CDR1 and CDR2: SNHLY, FYNNEI.

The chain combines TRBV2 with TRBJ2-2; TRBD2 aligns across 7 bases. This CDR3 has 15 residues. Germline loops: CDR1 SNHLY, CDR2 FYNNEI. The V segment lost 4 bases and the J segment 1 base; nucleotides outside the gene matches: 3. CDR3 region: CASSVERENTGELFF. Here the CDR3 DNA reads TGTGCCAGCAGTGTGGAGCGGGAGAACACCGGGGAGCTGTTTTTT.

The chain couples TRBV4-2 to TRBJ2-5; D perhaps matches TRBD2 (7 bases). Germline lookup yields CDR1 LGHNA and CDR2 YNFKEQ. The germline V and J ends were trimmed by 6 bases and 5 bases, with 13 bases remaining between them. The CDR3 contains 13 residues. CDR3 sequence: CASSPRGGETQYF. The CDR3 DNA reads TGTGCCAGCAGTCCCAGGGGAGGGGAGACCCAGTACTTC.

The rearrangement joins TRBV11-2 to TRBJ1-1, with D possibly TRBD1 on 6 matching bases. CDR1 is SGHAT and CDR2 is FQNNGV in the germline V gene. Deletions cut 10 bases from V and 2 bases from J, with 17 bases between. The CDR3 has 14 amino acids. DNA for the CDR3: TGTGCCACCGATCCCGGGGGGCGAAACACTGAAGCTTTCTTT. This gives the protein CATDPGGRNTEAFF. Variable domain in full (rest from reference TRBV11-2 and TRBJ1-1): EAGVAQSPRYKIIEKRQSVAFWCNPISGHATLYWYQQILGQGPKLLIQFQNNGVVDDSQLPKDRFSAERLKGVDSTLKIQPAKLEDSAVYLCATDPGGRNTEAFFGQGTRLTVV.